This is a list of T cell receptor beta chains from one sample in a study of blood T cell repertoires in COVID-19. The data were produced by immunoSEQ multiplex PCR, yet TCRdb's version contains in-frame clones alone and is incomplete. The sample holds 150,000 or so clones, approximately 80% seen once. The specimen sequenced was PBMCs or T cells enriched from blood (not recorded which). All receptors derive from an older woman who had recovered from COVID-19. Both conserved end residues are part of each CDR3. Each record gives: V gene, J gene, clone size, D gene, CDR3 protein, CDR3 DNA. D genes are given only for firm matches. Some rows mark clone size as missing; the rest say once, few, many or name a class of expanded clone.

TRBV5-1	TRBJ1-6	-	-	CASSPVGGSGSPLHF	TGCGCCAGCAGCCCCGTCGGGGGATCAGGGTCACCCCTCCACTTT
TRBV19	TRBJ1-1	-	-	CASSIGVTGTEAFF	TGTGCCAGTAGTATAGGAGTGACGGGAACTGAAGCTTTCTTT
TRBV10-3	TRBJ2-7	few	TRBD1	CATRDRGYEQYF	TGTGCCACCAGGGACAGGGGCTACGAGCAGTACTTC
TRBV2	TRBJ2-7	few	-	CARDRFNSYEQYF	TGTGCCAGGGACAGATTCAACTCCTACGAGCAGTACTTC
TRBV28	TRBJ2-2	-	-	CASSLSGGIKNTGELFF	TGTGCCAGCAGTTTATCAGGGGGGATCAAGAACACCGGGGAGCTGTTTTTT
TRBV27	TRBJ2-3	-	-	CASSFSKRLTDTQYF	TGTGCCAGCAGTTTTTCAAAGCGGCTCACAGATACGCAGTATTTT
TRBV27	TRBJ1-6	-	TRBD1	CASSFGDRYSPLHF	TGTGCCAGCAGTTTTGGGGACAGGTATTCACCCCTCCACTTT
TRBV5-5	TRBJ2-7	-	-	CASSLAGHYEQYF	TGTGCCAGCAGCTTGGCGGGACACTACGAGCAGTACTTC
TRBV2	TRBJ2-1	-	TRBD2	CAGRTGGNEQFF	TGTGCCGGTCGGACGGGGGGCAATGAGCAGTTCTTC
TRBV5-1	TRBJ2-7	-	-	CASSLNRYYEQYF	TGCGCCAGCAGCTTGAACAGGTACTACGAGCAGTACTTC
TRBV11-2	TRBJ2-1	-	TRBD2	CASSPGTSGSSYNEQFF	TGTGCCAGCAGCCCCGGGACTAGCGGAAGCTCCTACAATGAGCAGTTCTTC
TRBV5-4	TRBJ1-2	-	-	CASSLDREYGYTF	TGTGCCAGCAGCTTAGACAGAGAGTATGGCTACACCTTC
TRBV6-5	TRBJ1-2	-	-	CASSKTALYGYTF	TGTGCCAGCAGTAAGACTGCTCTATATGGCTACACCTTC
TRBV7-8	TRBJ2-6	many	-	CASSLSSGANVLTF	TGTGCCAGCAGCCTTAGCTCTGGGGCCAACGTCCTGACTTTC
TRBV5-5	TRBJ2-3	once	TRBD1	CASSLTPDRYTDTQYF	TGTGCCAGCAGCTTAACCCCGGACAGGTACACAGATACGCAGTATTTT
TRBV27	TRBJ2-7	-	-	CASSLRPTGGVYEQYF	TGTGCCAGCAGTTTACGGCCTACAGGGGGGGTTTACGAGCAGTACTTC
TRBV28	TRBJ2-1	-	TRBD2	CAGGAGGGNEQFF	TGTGCCGGGGGAGCGGGAGGGGGAAATGAGCAGTTCTTC
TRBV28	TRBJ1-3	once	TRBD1	CASSSRGLGNTIYF	TGTGCCAGCAGTTCCAGGGGGCTTGGAAACACCATATATTTT
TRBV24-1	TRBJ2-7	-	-	CATSEGGYEQYF	TGTGCCACCAGTGAAGGGGGCTACGAGCAGTACTTC
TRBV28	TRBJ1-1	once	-	CASSPPLLRGQAFF	TGTGCCAGCAGTCCCCCCTTGCTCCGCGGGCAGGCTTTCTTT
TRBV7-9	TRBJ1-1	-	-	CATHNRWTEAFF	TGTGCCACCCATAACCGGTGGACTGAAGCTTTCTTT
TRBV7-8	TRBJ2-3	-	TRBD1	CASRDRQGADTQYF	TGTGCCAGCAGGGACCGACAGGGGGCAGATACGCAGTATTTT
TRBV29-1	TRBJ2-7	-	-	CSVGQYGGPYEQYF	TGCAGCGTTGGACAGTACGGGGGACCCTACGAGCAGTACTTC
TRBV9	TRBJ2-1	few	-	CASSVAETPYYNEQFF	TGTGCCAGCAGTGTCGCCGAGACACCATACTACAATGAGCAGTTCTTC
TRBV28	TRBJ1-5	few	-	CASSATAGQARRQPQHF	TGTGCCAGCAGCGCTACAGCAGGGCAGGCTAGACGTCAGCCCCAGCATTTT
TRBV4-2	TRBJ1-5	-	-	CASSQDQGFALGPQHF	TGTGCCAGCAGCCAAGATCAGGGTTTCGCCCTGGGGCCCCAGCATTTT
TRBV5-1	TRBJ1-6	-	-	CASSSGQPNSPLHF	TGCGCCAGCAGCTCGGGACAACCTAATTCACCCCTCCACTTT
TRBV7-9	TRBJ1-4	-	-	CASSKDKSVNEKLFF	TGTGCCAGCAGCAAAGACAAGTCTGTTAATGAAAAACTGTTTTTT
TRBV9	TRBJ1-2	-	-	CASSEGVGAYGYTF	TGTGCCAGCAGCGAAGGGGTGGGGGCCTATGGCTACACCTTC
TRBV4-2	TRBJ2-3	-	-	CASSQVGGSTDTQYF	TGTGCCAGCAGCCAAGTAGGCGGGAGCACAGATACGCAGTATTTT
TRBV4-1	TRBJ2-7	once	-	CASSRTENYEQYF	TGCGCCAGCAGCCGGACAGAAAACTACGAGCAGTACTTC
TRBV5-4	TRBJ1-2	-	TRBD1	CASSRDRDRNYGYTF	TGTGCCAGCAGCCGCGATAGGGACAGAAACTATGGCTACACCTTC
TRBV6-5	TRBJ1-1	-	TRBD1	CASSPRGLQAEAFF	TGTGCCAGCAGCCCAAGGGGGCTGCAAGCTGAAGCTTTCTTT
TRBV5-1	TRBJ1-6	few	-	CASSLAGGNSPLHF	TGCGCCAGCAGCTTGGCCGGGGGGAATTCACCCCTCCACTTT
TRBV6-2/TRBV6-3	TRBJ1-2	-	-	CASSYSRYRQNYGYTF	TGTGCCAGCAGTTACTCGAGGTATCGACAGAACTATGGCTACACCTTC
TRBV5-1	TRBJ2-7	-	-	CASSLGRGLYEQYF	TGCGCCAGCAGCTTGGGGAGGGGGCTCTACGAGCAGTACTTC
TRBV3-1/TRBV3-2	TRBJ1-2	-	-	CASSPSEGGRGYGYTF	TGTGCCAGCAGCCCTTCTGAGGGGGGGAGGGGCTATGGCTACACCTTC
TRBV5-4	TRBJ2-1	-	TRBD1	CASSLAGQGAGNEQFF	TGTGCCAGCAGCTTGGCCGGACAGGGGGCGGGAAATGAGCAGTTCTTC
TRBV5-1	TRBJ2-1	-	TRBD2	CASSSGLAGGWQFF	TGCGCCAGCAGTTCCGGACTAGCGGGAGGATGGCAGTTCTTC
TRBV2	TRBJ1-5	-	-	CASSGTTGGQPQHF	TGTGCCAGCAGTGGGACGACAGGAGGTCAGCCCCAGCATTTT
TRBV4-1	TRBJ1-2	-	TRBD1	CASSTRDRGNYGYTF	TGCGCCAGCAGCACCCGGGACAGGGGTAACTATGGCTACACCTTC